This is a list of T cell receptor beta chains from one sample in a study of blood T cell repertoires in COVID-19. The data were produced by immunoSEQ multiplex PCR, yet TCRdb's version contains in-frame clones alone and is incomplete. The data contain about 200,000 clones, around 83% of them singletons. Sample: peripheral blood. All receptors come from a man in his fifties or sixties with active or convalescent COVID-19. The CDR3 runs from the conserved cysteine through the conserved F or W.

V gene: TRBV5-6
CDR3 protein: CASSLVGGPSNEQFF

V gene: TRBV7-3
CDR3 protein: CASSLMGRGSYNEQFF

V gene: TRBV7-2
CDR3 protein: CASSLAFQGYNEQFF

V gene: TRBV6-2/TRBV6-3
CDR3 protein: CASSRTGNYGYTF

V gene: TRBV7-3
CDR3 protein: CASSVGARGAGDTQYF

V gene: TRBV18
CDR3 protein: CASSPRRSAYEQYF

V gene: TRBV7-9
CDR3 protein: CASSPSGQGASNEQFF

V gene: TRBV9
CDR3 protein: CASSVVGQGISGNTIYF

V gene: TRBV7-9
CDR3 protein: CASSLEAGSTDTQYF

V gene: TRBV7-2
CDR3 protein: CASSLRTGSRETQYF

V gene: TRBV28
CDR3 protein: CASSSPPSAGFTDTQYF

V gene: TRBV2
CDR3 protein: CASSEARDYLTLSGNTIYF

V gene: TRBV27
CDR3 protein: CASMPLGGVYEQYF

V gene: TRBV5-4
CDR3 protein: CASSLAGGTGYTF

V gene: TRBV20-1
CDR3 protein: CSASPGGGLQETQYF

V gene: TRBV15
CDR3 protein: CATSRDRDRDWNSPLHF

V gene: TRBV5-5
CDR3 protein: CASSLGGHAADTQYF

V gene: TRBV28
CDR3 protein: CASSLGGRELEPQHF

V gene: TRBV6-2/TRBV6-3
CDR3 protein: CASSYSIRQGGDQPQHF

V gene: TRBV5-4
CDR3 protein: CASSSGLAGLTDTQYF

V gene: TRBV4-2
CDR3 protein: CASSQARDYGYTF

V gene: TRBV28
CDR3 protein: CASSQLPGQGAESYGYTF

V gene: TRBV10-3
CDR3 protein: CAISRTGLNSPLHF

V gene: TRBV10-2
CDR3 protein: CASMTGNYGYTF

V gene: TRBV30
CDR3 protein: CAYLQGAGNSPLHF

V gene: TRBV19
CDR3 protein: CASSVSGSNQPQHF

V gene: TRBV5-1
CDR3 protein: CASSLGTVEETQYF

V gene: TRBV28
CDR3 protein: CASSDRGLGQETQYF

V gene: TRBV28
CDR3 protein: CASSLAGFITYEQYF

V gene: TRBV2
CDR3 protein: CASSRLSGRAPPNEQFF

V gene: TRBV4-1
CDR3 protein: CASSQVSRTDTQYF

V gene: TRBV11-3
CDR3 protein: CASSLDLQGTDEQFF

V gene: TRBV28
CDR3 protein: CASSGQGAKGNTIYF

V gene: TRBV6-2/TRBV6-3
CDR3 protein: CASSYSMIAGGYANTGELFF

V gene: TRBV18
CDR3 protein: CASSPGPGQETQYF

V gene: TRBV4-1
CDR3 protein: CASSFQGTSTDTQYF

V gene: TRBV9
CDR3 protein: CASSVGLYTENYGYTF

V gene: TRBV4-1
CDR3 protein: CASSQFSGRDRLTDTQYF

V gene: TRBV6-6
CDR3 protein: CASSNPLAGAYNEQFF

V gene: TRBV7-3
CDR3 protein: CASSLNPGVDTGELFF

V gene: TRBV19
CDR3 protein: CASSNRGNSPLHF

V gene: TRBV5-1
CDR3 protein: CASSLYSGANVLTF

V gene: TRBV9
CDR3 protein: CASSVGPLGYGYTF

V gene: TRBV4-1
CDR3 protein: CASSQEGVAGPQETQYF

V gene: TRBV5-4
CDR3 protein: CASSLRQGGNYGYTF

V gene: TRBV6-2/TRBV6-3
CDR3 protein: CASSYSEGGRYEQYF

V gene: TRBV9
CDR3 protein: CASSASGDLIGEQYF

V gene: TRBV6-2/TRBV6-3
CDR3 protein: CASSHRTGTVSFLAKNIQYF

V gene: TRBV5-1
CDR3 protein: CASSLTGSSYNSPLHF

V gene: TRBV18
CDR3 protein: CASSSTGGNTGELFF

V gene: TRBV28
CDR3 protein: CASRGDREKLFF

V gene: TRBV20-1
CDR3 protein: CSASRDRADEQYF

V gene: TRBV5-6
CDR3 protein: CASSPIQGGVYGYTF

V gene: TRBV7-2
CDR3 protein: CASSLGQNTEAFF

V gene: TRBV27
CDR3 protein: CASSLYPGQGDSPLHF